This paragraph covers one T cell receptor beta chain sequence. Its antigen is currently not known. No base-level quality is on record; no much larger clone is a single base apart. This specimen comes from a study of T cells in Graves' hyperthyroidism and ophthalmopathy (dated by TCRdb to about 2019). General notes on the study: A discovery cohort of about 100 patients, about 40 with Graves' ophthalmopathy and fewer than 65 with stable Graves' hyperthyroidism, was used to find distinguishing TCR V-J signatures. Prospective prediction of ophthalmopathy was tested in an independent validation cohort consisting of roughly 20 hyperthyroidism patients and around 17 patients who later progressed to ophthalmopathy. The 100 discovery patients were randomly divided into training and test sets at a 7:3 ratio. The study also compared thyroid tissue and blood T-cell repertoires from several Graves' hyperthyroidism patients. Following sampling, methimazole starting at 30 mg daily was given to hyperthyroidism patients, and high-dose intravenous methylprednisolone was given to ophthalmopathy patients. According to the paper, TCR Vbeta CDR3 sequencing was carried out on 135 peripheral blood samples, which came from around 43 ophthalmopathy, 75 or so hyperthyroidism and approximately 17 progressor patients.

CDR1 SEHNR and CDR2 FQNEAQ were looked up in the germline V gene (reference sequence). The CDR3 sequence holds 14 residues, the cysteine and phenylalanine included. Just the 42-base CDR3 DNA is kept, in frame starting at base 1. The germline V and J ends show losses of 10 bases and 1 base respectively, and no gene match explains 8 bases of the junction. What the authors observed across the whole study: Most expanded thyroid clonotypes (frequency above 0.001) were also found in blood, which suggests that blood repertoires may mirror thyroid immune responses. No statistical method was used to set the sample size in advance, and investigators knew the group allocation. In cross-validation, a model built on a 13 V-J signature told ophthalmopathy apart from stable hyperthyroidism with 85% to 90% sensitivity and around 84% specificity, and in testing the same model reached 80%/75%. In validation, the model predicted progression to ophthalmopathy a median of approximately 6.6 months before onset, with roughly 68% sensitivity and 72.22% specificity.

The TCR beta CDR3 regions were amplified from the RNA transcripts. The TCR CDR3 was subjected to a first round of RT-PCR using the HTBI primer set and the Qiagen OneStep RT-PCR kit. Libraries were constructed in a second round of multiplex PCR, after which size selection and purification were carried out. Sequencing of the libraries was done on an Illumina HiSeq2000 using paired-end 100 bp reads. Turning to the authors' computational methods: SOAPnuke was used to process the raw data, with reads discarded if the reads contained adapters or uncalled bases, had a mean Phred below 15, or lacked an exact constant-primer or identifier match. COPE v1.2.5 was used to merge the high-quality paired reads, and each unique nucleotide sequence was defined as a clonotype. Clonotypes were aligned to IMGT TRBV, TRBD and TRBJ reference segments using MiTCR v1.1. The analysis included only V-J combinations with a frequency above 0.0001, which together covered approximately 99% of the repertoires. A TCS score was defined as the ratio of F50 (clonal expansion) to E x V (chaos), with BLOSUM62-based TCRdist applied between CDR3 peptides within each V-J. Welch's t-statistics and random forest reduced around 550 V-J features to 13, which were used in a naive Bayes classifier (R e1071). The Morisita-Horn index was used to measure how similar the thyroid and blood repertoires were. The public reads were run again by TCRdb, first through fastp at Q25 and then through MiXCR, and only productive beta chains were kept. Entries that share a CDR3 protein sequence are merged under the most common genes and DNA. The V and J calls were determined by TCRdb, not by the authors. For this sample there are 600,000 to 700,000 distinct CDR3 sequences; 45% appear just once. Clones ranked in the top ten supply roughly 7.2% of the sample.

Exclusion was applied to patients with uncontrolled infections, other autoimmune diseases, pregnancy or lactation. Diagnoses were established on the basis of clinical symptoms, serum thyroxine and TRAb, thyroid ultrasound, and orbital computed tomography. Total RNA was extracted using Trizol reagent, and RNA quality was assessed on an Agilent 2100 Bioanalyzer. The chain employs TRBV7-9 and TRBJ1-1, and TRBD1 matches 8 of the central bases. Material: peripheral blood or thyroid tissue (not recorded which). The TCR was taken from an adult man with Graves' disease, either hyperthyroidism or ophthalmopathy (not recorded which). This receptor has the CDR3 CATGQGVPNTEAFF. The DNA reads as follows: TGTGCCACCGGACAGGGTGTACCGAACACTGAAGCTTTCTTT.